This T cell receptor beta chain was recovered during a study of blood T cell repertoires in COVID-19. Study summary: COVID-19 samples, acute and convalescent, were from the United States, Italy and Spain. T cells, B-cell-depleted T cells, or PBMCs supplied cDNA or gDNA.

The V segment lost 3 bases and the J segment 3 bases; nucleotides outside the gene matches: 6. This CDR3 has 16 amino acids. Germline V gene sequence: CDR1 KGHSH, CDR2 LQKENI. Original processing notes: How many nucleated cells were present was estimated from reference gene primer amplification. Sequencing used immunoSEQ multiplex PCR; TCRdb keeps in-frame clones, though not all of them. V, J and clone size reflect that table, while D and trimming were determined from the DNA. This sample has 200,000 to 300,000 clones, with around 83% found just once. J is TRBJ2-7 and V is TRBV18; 12 bases are a match to TRBD1. Sequenced input: peripheral blood. This receptor was identified in a woman over 75 with acute or convalescent COVID-19. CDR3 loop: CASSPLGQGAGYEQYF. The CDR3 nucleotides are TGTGCCAGCTCACCCCTGGGACAGGGGGCAGGCTACGAGCAGTACTTC.